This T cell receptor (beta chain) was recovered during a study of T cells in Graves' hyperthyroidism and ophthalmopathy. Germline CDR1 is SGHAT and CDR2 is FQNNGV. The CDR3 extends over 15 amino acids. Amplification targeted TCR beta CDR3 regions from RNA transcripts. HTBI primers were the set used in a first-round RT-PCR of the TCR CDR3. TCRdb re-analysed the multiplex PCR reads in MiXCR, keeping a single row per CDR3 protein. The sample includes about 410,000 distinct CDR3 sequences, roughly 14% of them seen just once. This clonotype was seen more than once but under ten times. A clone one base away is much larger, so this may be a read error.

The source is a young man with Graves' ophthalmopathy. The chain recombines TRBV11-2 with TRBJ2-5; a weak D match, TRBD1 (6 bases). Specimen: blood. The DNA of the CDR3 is TGTGCCAGCAGCCGAGGACAGAGTGAAAAAGAGGCCCAGTACTTC. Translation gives CASSRGQSEKEAQYF.